The entry that follows covers one TCR beta chain sequence. This clonotype was observed a handful of times. Which antigen it targets is not known. No much larger clone is present one base from it, and per-base qualities are unavailable. The TCR beta CDR3 regions were amplified from RNA transcripts. The first round of RT-PCR for the TCR CDR3 was performed with the HTBI primer set and the Qiagen OneStep RT-PCR kit. The libraries were constructed in a second round of multiplex PCR and then size-selected and purified. The libraries were sequenced on an Illumina HiSeq2000 using paired-end 100 bp reads. Per the original workflow: SOAPnuke was used to process the raw data, throwing out any read that contained adapters or uncalled bases, had a mean Phred below 15, or lacked an exact constant-primer or identifier match. High-quality paired reads were merged with COPE v1.2.5, and unique nucleotide sequences were defined as clonotypes. MiTCR v1.1 was used to align clonotypes to the IMGT TRBV, TRBD and TRBJ reference segments. The analysis included only V-J combinations with a frequency above 0.0001, which together covered approximately 99% of the repertoires. A TCS score was defined as the ratio between F50 (clonal expansion) and ExV (chaos), using BLOSUM62-based TCRdist between CDR3 peptides within each V-J. Welch's t-statistics and random forest reduced 514 V-J features to fewer than 15, which were used in a naive Bayes classifier (R e1071). TCRdb trimmed public reads at Q25 via fastp, called clones via MiXCR and kept in-frame beta chains. Every CDR3 protein is listed once, alongside the most common genes and DNA of its rows. The V and J calls and clone size are TCRdb's, not the authors'. The sample includes around 690,000 distinct CDR3 sequences, with less than 25% observed a single time. 34% of the sample is taken by the ten largest.

Moderately to severely active disease, a Clinical Activity Score of at least 3, a NOSPECS grade of at least 4, and a duration under 3 months were present in ophthalmopathy patients. Exclusion was applied to patients with uncontrolled infections, other autoimmune diseases, pregnancy or lactation. Clinical symptoms, serum thyroxine and TRAb, thyroid ultrasound, and orbital computed tomography formed the basis for the diagnoses. Ficoll-Paque density gradient centrifugation was used to isolate PBMCs from about 10 ml of fresh peripheral blood. Total RNA was extracted using Trizol reagent, and RNA quality was assessed on an Agilent 2100 Bioanalyzer. From the germline V gene, CDR1 is SGHTA and CDR2 is FQGNSA. Relative to germline, V is 2 bases shorter and J is 4 bases shorter, with 13 bases between their ends. The CDR3 sequence holds 15 residues, the cysteine and phenylalanine included. Only the CDR3 region is kept as DNA, spanning 45 bases read in frame from base 1.

The sample comes from a study of T cells in Graves' hyperthyroidism and ophthalmopathy (dated by TCRdb to 2018 to 2020). Study-level background: Peripheral blood samples were taken at the time of initial diagnosis, prior to any treatment. The study also compared thyroid tissue and blood T-cell repertoires from roughly 6 Graves' hyperthyroidism patients. The paper reports TCR Vbeta CDR3 sequencing of over 120 peripheral blood samples: around 41 ophthalmopathy, under 80 hyperthyroidism and around 17 progressor patients. Whether ophthalmopathy could be predicted prospectively was tested in an independent validation cohort made up of under 20 hyperthyroidism patients plus 17 patients who later progressed to ophthalmopathy. To identify distinguishing TCR V-J signatures, a discovery cohort of 100 patients was used, comprising 40 to 45 with Graves' ophthalmopathy and around 60 with stable Graves' hyperthyroidism. For training and testing, the 80 to 100 patients in the discovery cohort were randomly divided in a 7:3 ratio. Following sampling, methimazole starting at 30 mg daily was given to hyperthyroidism patients, and high-dose intravenous methylprednisolone was given to ophthalmopathy patients.

What the authors observed across the whole study: Ophthalmopathy was separated from stable hyperthyroidism by a 13 V-J signature model, with just over 85% sensitivity and 81% to 82% specificity obtained in cross-validation and 80%/75% obtained in testing. No statistical method was used to set the sample size in advance, and investigators knew the group allocation. In validation, the model predicted progression to ophthalmopathy a median of roughly six months before onset, with over 60% sensitivity and nearly 75% specificity. Blood samples also contained most of the expanded thyroid clonotypes (frequency above 0.001), which suggests that blood repertoires may reflect thyroid immune responses.

This receptor was taken from a man between 25 and 39 years old with Graves' ophthalmopathy. The sequencing input was blood. The chain uses TRBV7-2 and TRBJ2-3; matching of 5 bases hints at TRBD1 as the D gene. The nucleotide sequence is given as TGTGCCAGCAGCTTACAGGGTTTAAGGGCAGATACGCAGTATTTT. It encodes CASSLQGLRADTQYF.